A selection of T cell receptor beta chains follows, all from one sample in a study of blood T cell repertoires in COVID-19. Assay used: immunoSEQ multiplex PCR; TCRdb lists only in-frame clones, some missing. Of some 230,000 clones in the sample, around 86% were seen once. The sequencing input was peripheral blood. The receptor set was obtained from a man aged 30 to 39 who had recovered from COVID-19. CDR3s include the opening cysteine and the closing phenylalanine or tryptophan. D genes are given only for firm matches. Rows may omit the clone size; those that give it use once, few, many or a size class.

size: .
J: TRBJ1-1
D: .
V: TRBV9
DNA: TGTGCCAGCAGCGTAGTCCCTATGAACACTGAAGCTTTCTTT
CDR3: CASSVVPMNTEAFF

size: .
J: TRBJ2-3
D: TRBD1
V: TRBV19
DNA: TGTGCCAGTAGTATCCAGGGGGCAGATACGCAGTATTTT
CDR3: CASSIQGADTQYF

size: .
J: TRBJ2-3
D: .
V: TRBV6-5
DNA: TGTGCCAGCGGTCTAGTGGCAGATTTCACAGATACGCAGTATTTT
CDR3: CASGLVADFTDTQYF

size: .
J: TRBJ1-1
D: TRBD1
V: TRBV6-2/TRBV6-3
DNA: TGTGCCAGCAGTTACTACCCCCTCCGGGACAGTATGAACACTGAAGCTTTCTTT
CDR3: CASSYYPLRDSMNTEAFF

size: .
J: TRBJ1-5
D: .
V: TRBV21-1
DNA: TGTGCCAGCACTCCCCGGGGACAGTGTTTTTATAGCAATCAGCCCCAGCATTTT
CDR3: CASTPRGQCFYSNQPQHF

size: .
J: TRBJ1-5
D: .
V: TRBV19
DNA: TGTGCCAGTAGGTCACAGGGAGCCCGCAATCAGCCCCAGCATTTT
CDR3: CASRSQGARNQPQHF

size: .
J: TRBJ2-5
D: .
V: TRBV7-9
DNA: TGTGCCAGCAGCTACAACAGGGTTGGAGAGACCCAGTACTTC
CDR3: CASSYNRVGETQYF

size: .
J: TRBJ2-1
D: .
V: TRBV7-2
DNA: TGTGCCAGCAGGTTTTACCTCGGAGATGAGCAGTTCTTC
CDR3: CASRFYLGDEQFF

size: .
J: TRBJ2-3
D: TRBD2
V: TRBV13
DNA: TGTGCCAGCAGCTTTTTATTCGCCCCTAGCGGGGGGGCAGAAGGGGAGCGCACAGATACGCAGTATTTT
CDR3: CASSFLFAPSGGAEGERTDTQYF

size: once
J: TRBJ1-5
D: .
V: TRBV14
DNA: TGTGCCAGCAGCCCTACCGATAACGGCAATCAGCCCCAGCATTTT
CDR3: CASSPTDNGNQPQHF

size: .
J: TRBJ2-5
D: .
V: TRBV19
DNA: TGTGCCAGTAGTACGATCACCGGGACTCCCCAAGAGACCCAGTACTTC
CDR3: CASSTITGTPQETQYF

size: .
J: TRBJ2-2
D: TRBD1
V: TRBV2
DNA: TGTGCCAGCAGGAGAGACAGGGGGAACACCGGGGAGCTGTTTTTT
CDR3: CASRRDRGNTGELFF

size: .
J: TRBJ2-7
D: TRBD2
V: TRBV15
DNA: TGTGCCACCAGCAGAGAAACTAGCGGGCCCTACGAGCAGTACTTC
CDR3: CATSRETSGPYEQYF

size: .
J: TRBJ1-1
D: TRBD1
V: TRBV24-1
DNA: TGTGCCACCAGTGCTCTGAACAGGGGGCGGGCGCGGAACACTGAAGCTTTCTTT
CDR3: CATSALNRGRARNTEAFF

size: .
J: TRBJ2-7
D: .
V: TRBV5-1
DNA: TGCGCCAGCAGCTTAACCCTTAGCCACGAGCAGTACTTC
CDR3: CASSLTLSHEQYF

size: .
J: TRBJ2-7
D: TRBD2
V: TRBV4-1
DNA: TGCGCCAGCAGCCTGGGGACTAGCGGGTCCTACGAGCAGTACTTC
CDR3: CASSLGTSGSYEQYF

size: few
J: TRBJ2-7
D: TRBD2
V: TRBV11-2
DNA: TGTGCCAGCAGCTTAGAACTAGCGGGGGGGAGGTCTGGAGAGCAGTACTTC
CDR3: CASSLELAGGRSGEQYF

size: .
J: TRBJ2-3
D: TRBD2
V: TRBV27
DNA: TGTGCCAGCAGTTTTCCGCGGACTAGCGGGGGTTTCACAGATACGCAGTATTTT
CDR3: CASSFPRTSGGFTDTQYF

size: once
J: TRBJ1-5
D: TRBD1
V: TRBV2
DNA: TGTGCCAGCAGTGGCGATGACAGGGATGATCAGCCCCAGCATTTT
CDR3: CASSGDDRDDQPQHF

size: few
J: TRBJ2-1
D: .
V: TRBV5-4
DNA: TGTGCCAGCAGCTCACGGACAGTTTCCTACAATGAGCAGTTCTTC
CDR3: CASSSRTVSYNEQFF

size: .
J: TRBJ1-5
D: TRBD1
V: TRBV6-2/TRBV6-3
DNA: TGTGCCAGCAGTGCCCAGGGGGCGGACGCCAATCAGCCCCAGCATTTT
CDR3: CASSAQGADANQPQHF

size: few
J: TRBJ2-5
D: TRBD1
V: TRBV5-1
DNA: TGCGCCAGCAGCTCGGGACAGTTGGAAGAGACCCAGTACTTC
CDR3: CASSSGQLEETQYF

size: many
J: TRBJ2-4
D: .
V: TRBV5-1
DNA: TGCGCCAGCAGCCCCGGCGGGGCCAAAAACATTCAGTACTTC
CDR3: CASSPGGAKNIQYF

size: .
J: TRBJ1-4
D: TRBD1
V: TRBV11-2
DNA: TGTGCCAGCAGACTTGGGCGGACAGGCCGTAATGAAAAACTGTTTTTT
CDR3: CASRLGRTGRNEKLFF

size: .
J: TRBJ1-2
D: .
V: TRBV4-1
DNA: TGCGCCAGCAGCCAAGGTTGGGGGAAAGGAGGGCTAGGCTACACCTTC
CDR3: CASSQGWGKGGLGYTF

size: .
J: TRBJ1-2
D: TRBD1
V: TRBV12-3/TRBV12-4
DNA: TGTGCCAGCAGTTTTAACAGGGGGCAGGGCTACACCTTC
CDR3: CASSFNRGQGYTF

size: .
J: TRBJ2-7
D: TRBD2
V: TRBV19
DNA: TGTGCCAGTAGTACAGGACTAGCAGACGAGCAGTACTTC
CDR3: CASSTGLADEQYF

size: .
J: TRBJ2-1
D: .
V: TRBV5-8
DNA: TGTGCCAGCAGCTTGCGGTCTGAGTACAATGAGCAGTTCTTC
CDR3: CASSLRSEYNEQFF

size: .
J: TRBJ2-7
D: TRBD1
V: TRBV18
DNA: TGTGCCAGCTCACCACAGGGACAGGGCTCCTACGAGCAGTACTTC
CDR3: CASSPQGQGSYEQYF

size: once
J: TRBJ1-2
D: TRBD1
V: TRBV29-1
DNA: TGCAGCGCCGACGGACAGGTCCCTAACTATGGCTACACCTTC
CDR3: CSADGQVPNYGYTF

size: once
J: TRBJ2-3
D: .
V: TRBV10-3
DNA: TGTGCCATCAGTGAGTCAGGGGGGGGCAACACAGATACGCAGTATTTT
CDR3: CAISESGGGNTDTQYF

size: .
J: TRBJ2-1
D: .
V: TRBV4-2
DNA: TGTGCCAGCAGCCCTTACCGAGGCTATCCGGACAACTTAAATGAGCAGTTCTTC
CDR3: CASSPYRGYPDNLNEQFF

size: .
J: TRBJ1-1
D: .
V: TRBV27
DNA: TGTGCCAGCAGACTCGGACAGACGAACACTGAAGCTTTCTTT
CDR3: CASRLGQTNTEAFF

size: .
J: TRBJ2-5
D: .
V: TRBV29-1
DNA: TGCAGCGCTCGGGGGGCTGGGGCGGAGACCCAGTACTTC
CDR3: CSARGAGAETQYF

size: once
J: TRBJ1-1
D: TRBD1
V: TRBV27
DNA: TGTGCCAGCAGTTTATGGACAGGGGGGAACACTGAAGCTTTCTTT
CDR3: CASSLWTGGNTEAFF

size: .
J: TRBJ2-6
D: .
V: TRBV3-1/TRBV3-2
DNA: TGTGCCAGCAGCCAAGACCTCTCTGGGGCCAACGTCCTGACTTTC
CDR3: CASSQDLSGANVLTF

size: .
J: TRBJ1-3
D: .
V: TRBV2
DNA: TGTGCCAGCAGTGACAGGGTTTTCTCTGGAAACACCATATATTTT
CDR3: CASSDRVFSGNTIYF

size: .
J: TRBJ1-1
D: .
V: TRBV19
DNA: TGTGCCAGTAGTATAGGGCAGGGGCTTGAAGCTTTCTTT
CDR3: CASSIGQGLEAFF

size: .
J: TRBJ2-2
D: TRBD1
V: TRBV4-1
DNA: TGCGCCAGCAGCCCGCTTTTTTCTCAGGGGGACAGGGAGCTGTTTTTT
CDR3: CASSPLFSQGDRELFF

size: .
J: TRBJ2-1
D: .
V: TRBV19
DNA: TGTGCCAGTAGTATGGCGGGGCCGTTCTTGCTTAGGGAGCAGTTCTTC
CDR3: CASSMAGPFLLREQFF

size: .
J: TRBJ1-1
D: TRBD1
V: TRBV6-5
DNA: TGTGCCAGCAGGGAGACAGGGGACGCTTTCTTT
CDR3: CASRETGDAFF

size: .
J: TRBJ2-5
D: TRBD2
V: TRBV19
DNA: TGTGCCAGTAGTGTTAGCGGGGGGGCCGGTTCAGCGACCCAGTACTTC
CDR3: CASSVSGGAGSATQYF

size: .
J: TRBJ1-1
D: .
V: TRBV5-1
DNA: TGCGCCAGCAGCTCGGGACTCTCGAACACTGAAGCTTTCTTT
CDR3: CASSSGLSNTEAFF

size: few
J: TRBJ2-7
D: .
V: TRBV4-2
DNA: TGTGCCAGCAGCCAAGAGTTGAGGGGGGGCCTCTACGAGCAGTACTTC
CDR3: CASSQELRGGLYEQYF

size: .
J: TRBJ2-7
D: TRBD1
V: TRBV7-2
DNA: TGTGCCAGCAGCAAGACAGGGACCTACGAGCAGTACTTC
CDR3: CASSKTGTYEQYF

size: .
J: TRBJ2-2
D: TRBD1
V: TRBV5-4
DNA: TGTGCCAGCAGCGCGTCCGGGACAGCGATAAACACCGGGGAGCTGTTTTTT
CDR3: CASSASGTAINTGELFF